This T cell receptor beta chain was found in a study of cytomegalovirus exposure and HLA in healthy donors. The PCR employed 60 Vbeta primers together with 13 Jbeta primers. Here immunoSEQ multiplex PCR was the method, and the copy in TCRdb shows in-frame clones only, minus some. The sample consists of about 81,000 clones, around four fifths of them appearing once. Germline assignment: CDR1 LNHDA and CDR2 SQIVND (reference sequence). V was trimmed by 5 bases and J by 8 bases, leaving 15 bases between them. This CDR3 region has 13 residues. The sample was PBMCs. This receptor was taken from a man aged 50-59 years in good health and CMV-seropositive. This sequence joins TRBV19 and TRBJ1-2, with D maybe TRBD1 (6 bases). CDR3 loop: CASSPVGAPGYTF. The CDR3, as DNA: TGTGCCAGTAGTCCTGTGGGGGCGCCCGGCTACACCTTC.